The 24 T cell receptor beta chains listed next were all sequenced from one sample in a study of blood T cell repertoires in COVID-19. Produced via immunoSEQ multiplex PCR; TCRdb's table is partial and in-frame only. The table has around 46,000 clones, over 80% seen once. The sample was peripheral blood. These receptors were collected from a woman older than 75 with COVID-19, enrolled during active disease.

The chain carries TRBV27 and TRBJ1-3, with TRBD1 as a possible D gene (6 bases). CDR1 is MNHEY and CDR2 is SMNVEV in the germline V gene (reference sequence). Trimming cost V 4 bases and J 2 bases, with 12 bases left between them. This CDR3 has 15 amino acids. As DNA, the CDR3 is TGTGCCAGCAGTTACAGGGAGGGGGCTGGAAACACCATATATTTT. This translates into CASSYREGAGNTIYF.

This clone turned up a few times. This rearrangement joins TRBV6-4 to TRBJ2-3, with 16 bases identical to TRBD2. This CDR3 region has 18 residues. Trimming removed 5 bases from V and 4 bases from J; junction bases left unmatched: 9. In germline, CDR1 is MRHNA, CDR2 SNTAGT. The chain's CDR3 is CASSSSSGTSGGADTQYF. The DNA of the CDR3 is TGTGCCAGCAGTTCCTCCTCCGGGACTAGCGGGGGGGCAGATACGCAGTATTTT.

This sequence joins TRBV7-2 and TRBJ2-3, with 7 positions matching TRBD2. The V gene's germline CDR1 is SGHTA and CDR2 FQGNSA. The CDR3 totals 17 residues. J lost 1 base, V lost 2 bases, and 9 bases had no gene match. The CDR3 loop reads CASSLSWSSGRTDTQYF. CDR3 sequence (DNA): TGTGCCAGCAGCTTAAGTTGGTCTAGCGGTCGCACAGATACGCAGTATTTT.

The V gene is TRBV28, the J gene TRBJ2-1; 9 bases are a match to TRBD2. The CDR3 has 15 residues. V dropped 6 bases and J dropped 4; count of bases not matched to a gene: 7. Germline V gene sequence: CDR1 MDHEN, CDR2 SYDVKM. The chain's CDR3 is CASRNSGRSYNEQFF. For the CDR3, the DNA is TGTGCCAGCAGGAATAGCGGGAGAAGTTACAATGAGCAGTTCTTC. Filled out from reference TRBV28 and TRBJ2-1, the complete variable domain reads DVKVTQSSRYLVKRTGEKVFLECVQDMDHENMFWYRQDPGLGLRLIYFSYDVKMKEKGDIPEGYSVSREKKERFSLILESASTNQTSMYLCASRNSGRSYNEQFFGPGTRLTVL.

CDR3 residues: CASSPRGAGELFF. The CDR3 nucleotides are TGTGCCAGCAGTCCCAGGGGTGCCGGGGAGCTGTTTTTT. The chain employs TRBV27 and TRBJ2-2, with D maybe TRBD1 (6 bases). CDR1 is MNHEY and CDR2 is SMNVEV in the germline V gene (reference sequence). With 5 bases removed from V and 6 bases from J, the gap between germline ends came to 10 bases. This CDR3 region has 13 residues.

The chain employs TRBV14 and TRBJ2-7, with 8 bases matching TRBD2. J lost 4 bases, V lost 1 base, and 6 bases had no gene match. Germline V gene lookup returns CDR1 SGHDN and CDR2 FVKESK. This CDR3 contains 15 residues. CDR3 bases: TGTGCCAGCAGCCAAGCATTAGCGGGGAGTTACGAGCAGTACTTC. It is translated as CASSQALAGSYEQYF. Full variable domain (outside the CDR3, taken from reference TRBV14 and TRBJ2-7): EAGVTQFPSHSVIEKGQTVTLRCDPISGHDNLYWYRRVMGKEIKFLLHFVKESKQDESGMPNNRFLAERTGGTYSTLKVQPAELEDSGVYFCASSQALAGSYEQYFGPGTRLTVT.

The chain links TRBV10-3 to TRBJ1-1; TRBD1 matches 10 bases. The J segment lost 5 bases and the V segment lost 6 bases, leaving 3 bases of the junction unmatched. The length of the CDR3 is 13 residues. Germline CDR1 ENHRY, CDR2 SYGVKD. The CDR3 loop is CAIRGTGETEAFF. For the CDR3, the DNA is TGTGCCATCAGGGGGACAGGGGAAACTGAAGCTTTCTTT.

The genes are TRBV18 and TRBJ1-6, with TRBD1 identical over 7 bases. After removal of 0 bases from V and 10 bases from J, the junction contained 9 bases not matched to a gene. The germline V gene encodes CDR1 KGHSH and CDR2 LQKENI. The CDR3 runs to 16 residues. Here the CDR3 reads CASSPPRPTGRSPLHF. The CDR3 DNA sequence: TGTGCCAGCTCACCACCCCGTCCGACAGGGAGATCACCCCTCCACTTT.

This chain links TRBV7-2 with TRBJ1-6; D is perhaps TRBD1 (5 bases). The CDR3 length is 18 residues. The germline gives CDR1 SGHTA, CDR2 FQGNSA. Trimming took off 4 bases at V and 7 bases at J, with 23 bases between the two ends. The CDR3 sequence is CASSSTPRWGDWNSPLHF. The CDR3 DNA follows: TGTGCCAGCAGCTCCACACCACGGTGGGGGGACTGGAATTCACCCCTCCACTTT.

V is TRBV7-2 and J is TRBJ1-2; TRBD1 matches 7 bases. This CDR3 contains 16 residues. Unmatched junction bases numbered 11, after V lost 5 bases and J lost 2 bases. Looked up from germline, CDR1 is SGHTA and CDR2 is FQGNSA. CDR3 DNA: TGTGCCAGCAGCCGGGACAGCAATACACTAAACTATGGCTACACCTTC. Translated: CASSRDSNTLNYGYTF.

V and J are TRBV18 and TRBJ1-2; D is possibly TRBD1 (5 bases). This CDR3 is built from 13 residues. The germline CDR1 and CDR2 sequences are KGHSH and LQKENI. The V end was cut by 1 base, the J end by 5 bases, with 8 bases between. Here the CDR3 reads CASSPRGVYGYTF. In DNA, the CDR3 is TGTGCCAGCTCACCACGGGGCGTGTATGGCTACACCTTC.

This CDR3 reads CASSQRQGNQPQHF. CDR3 nucleotide sequence: TGTGCCAGTAGCCAAAGACAGGGTAATCAGCCCCAGCATTTT. The chain joins TRBV19 to TRBJ1-5; 7 bases map to TRBD1. V lost 6 bases, J lost 4 bases, and 6 bases stayed unmatched. The CDR3 totals 14 residues. Germline V CDR1 and CDR2: LNHDA, SQIVND (reference sequence).

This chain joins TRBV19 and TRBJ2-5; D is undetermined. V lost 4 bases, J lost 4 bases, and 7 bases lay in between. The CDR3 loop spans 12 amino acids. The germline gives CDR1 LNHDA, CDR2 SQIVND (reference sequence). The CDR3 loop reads CASSTARETQYF. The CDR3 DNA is TGTGCCAGTAGTACCGCGCGAGAGACCCAGTACTTC.

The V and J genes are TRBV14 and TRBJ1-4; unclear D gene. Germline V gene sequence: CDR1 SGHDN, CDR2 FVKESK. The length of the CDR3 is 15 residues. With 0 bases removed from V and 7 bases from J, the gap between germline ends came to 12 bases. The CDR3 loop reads CASSQDQLLAEKLFF. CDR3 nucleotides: TGTGCCAGCAGCCAAGATCAGTTGTTGGCTGAAAAACTGTTTTTT. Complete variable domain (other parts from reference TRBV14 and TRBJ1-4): EAGVTQFPSHSVIEKGQTVTLRCDPISGHDNLYWYRRVMGKEIKFLLHFVKESKQDESGMPNNRFLAERTGGTYSTLKVQPAELEDSGVYFCASSQDQLLAEKLFFGSGTQLSVL.

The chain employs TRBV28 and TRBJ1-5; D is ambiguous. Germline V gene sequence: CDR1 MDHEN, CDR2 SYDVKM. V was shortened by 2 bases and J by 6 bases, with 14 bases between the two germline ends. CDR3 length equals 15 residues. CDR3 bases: TGTGCCAGCAGTTTACCGGCCGGGGATTTTCAGCCCCAGCATTTT. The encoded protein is CASSLPAGDFQPQHF.

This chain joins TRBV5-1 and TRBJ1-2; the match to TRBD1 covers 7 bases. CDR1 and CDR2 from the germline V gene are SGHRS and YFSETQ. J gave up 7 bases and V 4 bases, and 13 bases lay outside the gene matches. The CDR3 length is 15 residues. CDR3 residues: CASSVTGLSRSGYTF. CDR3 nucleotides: TGCGCCAGCAGCGTGACAGGGCTATCCCGTTCTGGCTACACCTTC.

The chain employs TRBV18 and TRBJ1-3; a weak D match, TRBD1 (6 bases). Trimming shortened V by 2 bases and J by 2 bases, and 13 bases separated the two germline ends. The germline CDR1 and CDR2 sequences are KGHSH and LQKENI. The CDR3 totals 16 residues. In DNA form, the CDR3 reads TGTGCCAGCTCACCAATAACAGGGATAACTGGAAACACCATATATTTT. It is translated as CASSPITGITGNTIYF.

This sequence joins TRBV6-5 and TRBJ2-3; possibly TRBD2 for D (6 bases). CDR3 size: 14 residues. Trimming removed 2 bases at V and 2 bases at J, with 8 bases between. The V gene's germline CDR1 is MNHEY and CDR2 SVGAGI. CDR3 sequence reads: CASSYQLATDTQYF. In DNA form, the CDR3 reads TGTGCCAGCAGTTACCAACTAGCCACAGATACGCAGTATTTT.

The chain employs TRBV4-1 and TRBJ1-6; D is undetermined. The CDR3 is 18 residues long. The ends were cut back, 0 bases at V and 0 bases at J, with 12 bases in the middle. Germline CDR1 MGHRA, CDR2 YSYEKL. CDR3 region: CASSQDPGRSSYNSPLHF. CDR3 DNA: TGCGCCAGCAGCCAAGATCCGGGGAGGAGCTCCTATAATTCACCCCTCCACTTT.

CDR3 in amino acids: CASSLPGGVGYTF. CDR3 nucleotides: TGTGCCAGCAGTTTGCCGGGAGGAGTTGGCTACACCTTC. The chain recombines TRBV27 with TRBJ1-2; D uncertain. V shed 3 bases and J shed 7 bases, with 12 bases lying between them. CDR3 length: 13 amino acids. CDR1 MNHEY and CDR2 SMNVEV come from the germline V gene (reference sequence).

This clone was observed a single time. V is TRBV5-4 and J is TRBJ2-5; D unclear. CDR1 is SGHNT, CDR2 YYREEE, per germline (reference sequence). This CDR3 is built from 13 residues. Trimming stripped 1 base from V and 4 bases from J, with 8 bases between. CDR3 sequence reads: CASSLTTRETQYF. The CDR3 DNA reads TGTGCCAGCAGCTTGACTACAAGAGAGACCCAGTACTTC.

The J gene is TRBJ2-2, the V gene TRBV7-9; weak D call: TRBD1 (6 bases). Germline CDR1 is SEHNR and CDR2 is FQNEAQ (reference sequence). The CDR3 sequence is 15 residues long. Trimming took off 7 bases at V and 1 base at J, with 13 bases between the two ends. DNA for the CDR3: TGTGCCAGCACCTACCAGGGACAGAACACCGGGGAGCTGTTTTTT. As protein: CASTYQGQNTGELFF. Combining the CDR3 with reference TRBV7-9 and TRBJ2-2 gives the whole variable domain DTGVSQNPRHKITKRGQNVTFRCDPISEHNRLYWYRQTLGQGPEFLTYFQNEAQLEKSRLLSDRFSAERPKGSFSTLEIQRTEQGDSAMYLCASTYQGQNTGELFFGEGSRLTVL.

CDR3 residues: CASSSRQGLAKNIQYF. The CDR3, as DNA: TGTGCCAGCAGCTCCAGACAGGGCCTAGCCAAAAACATTCAGTACTTC. J is TRBJ2-4 and V is TRBV11-2; 7 nucleotides agree with TRBD1. Trimming cost V 4 bases and J 0 bases; bases outside gene matches: 6. This CDR3 spans 16 amino acids. Germline loops: CDR1 SGHAT, CDR2 FQNNGV.

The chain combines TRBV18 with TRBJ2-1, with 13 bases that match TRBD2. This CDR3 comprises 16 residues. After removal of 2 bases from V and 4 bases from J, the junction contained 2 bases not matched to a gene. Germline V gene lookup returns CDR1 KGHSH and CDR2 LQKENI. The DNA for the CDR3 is TGTGCCAGCTCACCAAAGGGACTAGCGGGATACAATGAGCAGTTCTTC. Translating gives CASSPKGLAGYNEQFF.